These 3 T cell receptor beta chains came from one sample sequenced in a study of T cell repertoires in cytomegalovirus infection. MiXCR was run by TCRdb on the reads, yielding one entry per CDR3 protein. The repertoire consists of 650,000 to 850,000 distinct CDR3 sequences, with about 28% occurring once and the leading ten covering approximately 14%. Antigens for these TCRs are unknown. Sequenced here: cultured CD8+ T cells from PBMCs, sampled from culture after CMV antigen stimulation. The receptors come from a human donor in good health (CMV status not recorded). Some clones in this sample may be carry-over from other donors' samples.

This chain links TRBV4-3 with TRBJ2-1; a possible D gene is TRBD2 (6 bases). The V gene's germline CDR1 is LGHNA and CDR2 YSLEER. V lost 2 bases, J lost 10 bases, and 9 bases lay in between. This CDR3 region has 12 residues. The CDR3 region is CASSQLGGEQFF. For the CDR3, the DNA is TGCGCCAGCAGCCAATTGGGGGGAGAGCAGTTCTTC.

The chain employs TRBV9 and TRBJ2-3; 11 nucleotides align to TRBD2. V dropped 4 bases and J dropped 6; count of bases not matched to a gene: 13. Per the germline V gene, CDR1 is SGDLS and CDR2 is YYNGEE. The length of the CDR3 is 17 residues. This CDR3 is CASSPRGTSGLSDTQYF. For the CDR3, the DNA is TGTGCCAGCAGCCCCCGAGGGACTAGCGGCCTCAGTGATACGCAGTATTTT.

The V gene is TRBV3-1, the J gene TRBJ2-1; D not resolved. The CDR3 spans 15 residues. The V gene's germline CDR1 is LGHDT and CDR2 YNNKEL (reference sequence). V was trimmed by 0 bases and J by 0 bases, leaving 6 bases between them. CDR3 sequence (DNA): TGTGCCAGCAGCCAAGATTTTACCTCCTACAATGAGCAGTTCTTC. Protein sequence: CASSQDFTSYNEQFF.